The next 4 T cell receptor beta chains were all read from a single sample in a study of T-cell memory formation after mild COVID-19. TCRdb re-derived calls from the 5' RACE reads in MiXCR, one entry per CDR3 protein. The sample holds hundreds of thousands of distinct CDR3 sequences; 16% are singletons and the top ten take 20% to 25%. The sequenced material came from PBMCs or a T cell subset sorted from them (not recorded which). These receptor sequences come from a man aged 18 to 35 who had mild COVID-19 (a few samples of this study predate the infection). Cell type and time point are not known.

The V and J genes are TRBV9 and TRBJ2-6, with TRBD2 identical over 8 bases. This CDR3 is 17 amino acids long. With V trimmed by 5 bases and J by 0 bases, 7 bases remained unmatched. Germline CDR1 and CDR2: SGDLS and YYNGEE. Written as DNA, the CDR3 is TGTGCCAGCAGTCCCTCGGGGGGGAGCTCTGGGGCCAACGTCCTGACTTTC. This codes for CASSPSGGSSGANVLTF.

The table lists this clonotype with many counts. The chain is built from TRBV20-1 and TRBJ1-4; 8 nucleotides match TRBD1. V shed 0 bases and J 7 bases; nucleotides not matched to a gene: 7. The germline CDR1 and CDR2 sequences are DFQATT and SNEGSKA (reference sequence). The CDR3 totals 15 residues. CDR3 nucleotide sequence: TGCAGTGCTAGAGATCCCAAGCAGGGGGCTGAAAAACTGTTTTTT. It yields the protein CSARDPKQGAEKLFF.

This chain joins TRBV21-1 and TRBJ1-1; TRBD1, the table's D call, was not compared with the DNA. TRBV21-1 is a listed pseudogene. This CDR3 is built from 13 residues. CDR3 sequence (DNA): TGTGCCAGCAGCATGGGGCACTGCACTGAAGCTTTCTTT. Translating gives CASSMGHCTEAFF.

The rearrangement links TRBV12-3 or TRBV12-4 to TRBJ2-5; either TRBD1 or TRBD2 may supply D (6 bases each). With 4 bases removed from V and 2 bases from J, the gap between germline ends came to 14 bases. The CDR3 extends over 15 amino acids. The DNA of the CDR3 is TGTGCCAGCAGTTCATACGGGGGCCCGCAAGAGACCCAGTACTTC. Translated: CASSSYGGPQETQYF.